The clone carrying this TCR beta chain has only a few counts. At sampling all donors were nominally healthy, likely with unrecorded immune exposures. This entry comes from a study of cytomegalovirus exposure and HLA in healthy donors. V dropped 3 bases and J dropped 4; count of bases not matched to a gene: 4. Germline V gene sequence: CDR1 MGHRA, CDR2 YSYEKL. The length of the CDR3 is 16 residues. 60 Vbeta and 13 Jbeta primers were used in PCR. Sequenced by immunoSEQ multiplex PCR; TCRdb stores in-frame clones only, minus some. Of 120,000 or so clones listed, 8% to 11% are singletons. This sequence was found in a woman aged 18-30 years in good health and CMV-seropositive. The V gene is TRBV4-1, the J gene TRBJ2-1; 12 bases line up with TRBD2. Sequenced: PBMCs. This CDR3 reads CASSHAGTSGYNEQFF. The CDR3, as DNA: TGCGCCAGCAGCCACGCGGGGACTAGCGGGTACAATGAGCAGTTCTTC.